The table lists the clone carrying this TCR beta chain with a count of one. The sample originates from a study of identifying expanded T cells in peripheral blood. This CDR3 is built from 14 residues. The germline gives CDR1 SQVTM, CDR2 ANQGSEA. With V trimmed by 6 bases and J by 7 bases, 11 bases remained unmatched. The assay was immunoSEQ multiplex PCR, and TCRdb's table has in-frame clones only and misses some. The table records about 110,000 clones, approximately 90% of them present only once. The sequenced sample was blood. The chain combines TRBV29-1 with TRBJ2-7; 11 nucleotides agree with TRBD1. This TCR derives from a person aged 18 to 70 in good health. CDR3 sequence: CSVTSGTGGREQYF. In DNA form, the CDR3 reads TGCAGCGTAACATCCGGGACAGGGGGTCGAGAGCAGTACTTC.